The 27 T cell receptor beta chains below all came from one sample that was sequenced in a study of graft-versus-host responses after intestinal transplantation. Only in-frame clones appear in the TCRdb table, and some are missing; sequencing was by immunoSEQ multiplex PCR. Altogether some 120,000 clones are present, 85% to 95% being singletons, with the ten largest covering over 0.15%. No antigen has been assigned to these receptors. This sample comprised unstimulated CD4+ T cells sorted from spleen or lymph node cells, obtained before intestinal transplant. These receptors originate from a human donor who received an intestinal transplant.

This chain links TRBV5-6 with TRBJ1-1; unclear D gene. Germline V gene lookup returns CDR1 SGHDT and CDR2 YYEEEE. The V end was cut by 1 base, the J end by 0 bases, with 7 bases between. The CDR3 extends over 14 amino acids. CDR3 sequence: CASSLPDLNTEAFF. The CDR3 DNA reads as TGTGCCAGCAGCTTGCCAGATTTGAACACTGAAGCTTTCTTT.

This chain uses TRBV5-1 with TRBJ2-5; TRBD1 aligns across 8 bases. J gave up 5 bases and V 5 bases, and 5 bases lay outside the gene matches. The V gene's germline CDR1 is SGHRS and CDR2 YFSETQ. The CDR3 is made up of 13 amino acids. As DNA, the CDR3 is TGCGCCAGCAGACAGGGGGGAAGGGAGACCCAGTACTTC. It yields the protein CASRQGGRETQYF.

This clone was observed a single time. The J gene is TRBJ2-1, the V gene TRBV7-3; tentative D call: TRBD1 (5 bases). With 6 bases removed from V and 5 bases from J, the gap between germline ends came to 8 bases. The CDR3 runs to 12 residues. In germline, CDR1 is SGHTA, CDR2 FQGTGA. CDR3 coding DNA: TGTGCCAGCAGTCCAGGGAACAATGAGCAGTTCTTC. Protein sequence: CASSPGNNEQFF. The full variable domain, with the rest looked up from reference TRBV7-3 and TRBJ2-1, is GAGVSQTPSNKVTEKGKYVELRCDPISGHTALYWYRQSLGQGPEFLIYFQGTGAADDSGLPNDRFFAVRPEGSVSTLKIQRTERGDSAVYLCASSPGNNEQFFGPGTRLTVL.

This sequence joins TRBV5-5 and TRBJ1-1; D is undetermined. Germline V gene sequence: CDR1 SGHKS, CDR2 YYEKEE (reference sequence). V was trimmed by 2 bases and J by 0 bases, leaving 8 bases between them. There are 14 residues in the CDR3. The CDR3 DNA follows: TGTGCCAGCAGCTTCAGGACGGTGAACACTGAAGCTTTCTTT. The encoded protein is CASSFRTVNTEAFF.

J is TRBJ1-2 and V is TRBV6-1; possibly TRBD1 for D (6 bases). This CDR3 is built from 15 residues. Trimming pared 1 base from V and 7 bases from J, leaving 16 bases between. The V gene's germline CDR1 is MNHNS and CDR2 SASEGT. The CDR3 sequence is CASSEVGGASFGYTF. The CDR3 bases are TGTGCCAGCAGTGAAGTGGGGGGCGCCAGTTTTGGCTACACCTTC.

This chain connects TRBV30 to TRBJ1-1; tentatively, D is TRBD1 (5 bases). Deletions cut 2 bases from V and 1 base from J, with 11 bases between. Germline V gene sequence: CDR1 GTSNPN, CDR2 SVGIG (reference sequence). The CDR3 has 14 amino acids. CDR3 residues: CAWSIGVGNTEAFF. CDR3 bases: TGTGCCTGGAGTATAGGGGTAGGGAACACTGAAGCTTTCTTT.

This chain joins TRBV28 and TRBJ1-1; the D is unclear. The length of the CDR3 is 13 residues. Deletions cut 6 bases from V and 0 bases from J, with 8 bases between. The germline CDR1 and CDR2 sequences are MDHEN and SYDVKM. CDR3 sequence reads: CASSGPMNTEAFF. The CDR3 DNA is TGTGCCAGCAGCGGGCCGATGAACACTGAAGCTTTCTTT. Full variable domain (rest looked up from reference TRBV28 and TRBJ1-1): DVKVTQSSRYLVKRTGEKVFLECVQDMDHENMFWYRQDPGLGLRLIYFSYDVKMKEKGDIPEGYSVSREKKERFSLILESASTNQTSMYLCASSGPMNTEAFFGQGTRLTVV.

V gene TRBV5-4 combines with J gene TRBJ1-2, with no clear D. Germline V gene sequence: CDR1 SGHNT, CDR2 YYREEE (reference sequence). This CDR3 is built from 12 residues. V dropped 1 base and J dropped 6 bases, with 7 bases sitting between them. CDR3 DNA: TGTGCCAGCAGCTTGAACCTTGATGGCTACACCTTC. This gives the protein CASSLNLDGYTF.

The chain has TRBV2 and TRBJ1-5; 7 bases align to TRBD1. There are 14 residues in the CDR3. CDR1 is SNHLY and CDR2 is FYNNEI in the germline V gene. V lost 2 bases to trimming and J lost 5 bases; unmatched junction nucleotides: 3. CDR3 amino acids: CASSERTGHQPQHF. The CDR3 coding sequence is TGTGCCAGCAGTGAAAGGACAGGACATCAGCCCCAGCATTTT.

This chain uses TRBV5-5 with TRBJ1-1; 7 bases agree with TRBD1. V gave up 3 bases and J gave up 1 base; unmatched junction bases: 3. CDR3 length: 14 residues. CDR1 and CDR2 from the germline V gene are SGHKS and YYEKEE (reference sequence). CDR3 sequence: CASSWGQPNTEAFF. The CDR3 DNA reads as TGTGCCAGCAGCTGGGGACAGCCGAACACTGAAGCTTTCTTT.

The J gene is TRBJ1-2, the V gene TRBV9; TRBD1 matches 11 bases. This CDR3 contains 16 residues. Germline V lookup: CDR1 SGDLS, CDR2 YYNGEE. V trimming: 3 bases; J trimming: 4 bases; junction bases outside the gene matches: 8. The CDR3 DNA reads TGTGCCAGCAGCGACTACGGAGGGACAGGGGGCTATGGCTACACCTTC. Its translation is CASSDYGGTGGYGYTF.

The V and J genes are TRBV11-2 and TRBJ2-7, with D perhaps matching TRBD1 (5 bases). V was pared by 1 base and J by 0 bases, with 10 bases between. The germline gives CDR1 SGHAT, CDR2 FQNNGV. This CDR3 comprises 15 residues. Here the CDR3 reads CASSLGGRASYEQYF. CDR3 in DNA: TGTGCCAGCAGCTTAGGGGGCAGGGCCTCCTACGAGCAGTACTTC.

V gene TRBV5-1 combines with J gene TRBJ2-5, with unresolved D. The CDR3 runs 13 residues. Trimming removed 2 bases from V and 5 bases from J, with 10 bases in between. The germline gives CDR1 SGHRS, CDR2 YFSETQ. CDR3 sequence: CASSFGLGETQYF. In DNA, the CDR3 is TGCGCCAGCAGCTTCGGTTTAGGGGAGACCCAGTACTTC.

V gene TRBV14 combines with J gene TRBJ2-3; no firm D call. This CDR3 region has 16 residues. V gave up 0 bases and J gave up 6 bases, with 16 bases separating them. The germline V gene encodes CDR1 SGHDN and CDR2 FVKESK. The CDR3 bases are TGTGCCAGCAGCCAAGAGCGCGCAATTACTGGGGATACGCAGTATTTT. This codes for CASSQERAITGDTQYF.

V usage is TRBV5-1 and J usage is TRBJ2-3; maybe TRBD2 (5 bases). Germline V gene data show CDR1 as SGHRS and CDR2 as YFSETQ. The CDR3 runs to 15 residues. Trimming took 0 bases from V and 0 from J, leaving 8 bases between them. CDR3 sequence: CASSLGGFSTDTQYF. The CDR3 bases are TGCGCCAGCAGCTTGGGAGGGTTTAGCACAGATACGCAGTATTTT.

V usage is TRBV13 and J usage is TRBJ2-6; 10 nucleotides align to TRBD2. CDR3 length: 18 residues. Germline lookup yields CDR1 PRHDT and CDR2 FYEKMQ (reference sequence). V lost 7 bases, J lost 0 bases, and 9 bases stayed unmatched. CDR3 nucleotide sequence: TGTGCCAGCACCTTTCCTAGCGGGGGAAACTCTGGGGCCAACGTCCTGACTTTC. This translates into CASTFPSGGNSGANVLTF.

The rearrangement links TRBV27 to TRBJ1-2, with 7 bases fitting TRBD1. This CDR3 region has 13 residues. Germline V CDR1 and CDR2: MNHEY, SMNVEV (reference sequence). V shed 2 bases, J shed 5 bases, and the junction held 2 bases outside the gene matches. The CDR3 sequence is CASSLNRGYGYTF. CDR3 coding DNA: TGTGCCAGCAGTTTAAACAGGGGTTATGGCTACACCTTC.

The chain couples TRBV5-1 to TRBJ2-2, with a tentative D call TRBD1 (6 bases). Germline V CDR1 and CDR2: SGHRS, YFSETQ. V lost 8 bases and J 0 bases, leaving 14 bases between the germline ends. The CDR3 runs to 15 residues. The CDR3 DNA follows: TGCGCCAGTAGACAGGCTATCTCGAACACCGGGGAGCTGTTTTTT. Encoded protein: CASRQAISNTGELFF.

CDR3 coding DNA: TGTGCCATCAGTGAACAGATTTTCTACGAGCAGTACTTC. Protein sequence: CAISEQIFYEQYF. The chain links TRBV10-3 to TRBJ2-7; no definite D call. The CDR3 consists of 13 residues. Trimming removed 3 bases at V and 3 bases at J, with 9 bases between. Germline CDR1 ENHRY, CDR2 SYGVKD.

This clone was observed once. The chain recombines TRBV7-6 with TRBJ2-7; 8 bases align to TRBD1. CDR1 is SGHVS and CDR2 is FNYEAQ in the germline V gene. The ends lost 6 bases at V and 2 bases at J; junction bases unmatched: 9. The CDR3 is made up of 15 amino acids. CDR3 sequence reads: CASSPSNRGAYEQYF. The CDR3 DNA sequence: TGTGCCAGCAGTCCCTCGAACAGGGGGGCCTACGAGCAGTACTTC.

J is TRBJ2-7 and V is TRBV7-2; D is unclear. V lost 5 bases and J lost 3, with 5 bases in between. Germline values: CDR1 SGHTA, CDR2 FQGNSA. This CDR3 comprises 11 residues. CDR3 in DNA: TGTGCCAGCAGCACGATCTACGAGCAGTACTTC. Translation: CASSTIYEQYF.

Here the CDR3 reads CASSPSGAYGYTF. CDR3 DNA: TGTGCCAGCAGCCCCTCGGGAGCATATGGCTACACCTTC. J is TRBJ1-2 and V is TRBV7-9; D is unclear. The CDR3 is 13 amino acids. Germline V gene sequence: CDR1 SEHNR, CDR2 FQNEAQ (reference sequence). The V end lost 5 bases, the J end lost 5 bases, and 12 bases lay between the germline ends.

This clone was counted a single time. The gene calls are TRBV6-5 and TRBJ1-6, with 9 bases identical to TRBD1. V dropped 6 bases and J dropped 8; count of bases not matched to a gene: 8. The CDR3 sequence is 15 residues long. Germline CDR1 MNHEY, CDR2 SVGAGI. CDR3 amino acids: CASSQGGTGYSPLHF. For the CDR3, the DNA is TGTGCCAGCAGCCAGGGGGGGACAGGGTATTCACCCCTCCACTTT.

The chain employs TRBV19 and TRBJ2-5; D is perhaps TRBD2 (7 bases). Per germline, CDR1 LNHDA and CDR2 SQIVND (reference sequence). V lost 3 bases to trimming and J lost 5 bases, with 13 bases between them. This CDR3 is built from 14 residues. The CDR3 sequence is CASSIGGAGETQYF. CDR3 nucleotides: TGTGCCAGTAGTATTGGGGGGGCCGGGGAGACCCAGTACTTC.

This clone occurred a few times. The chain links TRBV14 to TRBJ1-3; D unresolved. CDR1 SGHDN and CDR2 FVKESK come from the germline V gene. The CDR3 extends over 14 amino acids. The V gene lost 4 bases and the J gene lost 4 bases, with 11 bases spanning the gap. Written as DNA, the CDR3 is TGTGCCAGCAGCCCCCTCCGGAGGGGAAACACCATATATTTT. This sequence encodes CASSPLRRGNTIYF.

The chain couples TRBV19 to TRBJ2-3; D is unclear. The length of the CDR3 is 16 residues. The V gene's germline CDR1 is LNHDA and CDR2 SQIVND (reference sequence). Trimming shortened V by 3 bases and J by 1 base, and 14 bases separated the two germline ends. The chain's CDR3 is CASSMATWLGTDTQYF. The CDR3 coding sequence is TGTGCCAGTAGTATGGCAACGTGGCTAGGCACAGATACGCAGTATTTT.

CDR3 nucleotide sequence: TGCGCCAGCAGCTTGGGTGCAGGGGCGGGCACTGAAGCTTTCTTT. Protein sequence: CASSLGAGAGTEAFF. V and J are TRBV5-1 and TRBJ1-1, with D possibly matching TRBD1 (6 bases). Between the trimmed V and J ends, which lost 0 bases and 4 bases, there was a span of 13 bases. The CDR3 extends over 15 amino acids. Looked up from germline, CDR1 is SGHRS and CDR2 is YFSETQ.